The 2 T cell receptor beta chains presented below share a single source sample, sequenced in a study of regulatory T cells in long-lasting Graves disease. The time point is: persistent/refractory GD, antithyroid drugs over 5 years with positive TRAb. TCR sequences were obtained from RNA taken from PBMCs. Investigators prepared the TCR beta libraries by applying iRepertoire HTBI primers and Arm-PCR of CDR3 regions. TCRdb recomputed calls from the multiplex PCR reads with MiXCR, one row per CDR3 protein. The sample lists some 300,000 distinct CDR3 sequences; more than 20% were seen once. Sequencing used peripheral blood mononuclear cells (PBMCs), obtained when the disease was refractory, from a patient treated with antithyroid drugs. The receptors were gathered from a female donor with Graves disease.

The V and J genes are TRBV19 and TRBJ2-3; the match to TRBD1 covers 7 bases. Trimming removed 10 bases from V and 4 bases from J; junction bases left unmatched: 8. CDR1 LNHDA and CDR2 SQIVND come from the germline V gene (reference sequence). The CDR3 sequence is 13 residues long. CDR3 amino acids: CATRDRAADTQYF. The CDR3 nucleotides read TGTGCCACCCGAGACAGGGCCGCAGATACGCAGTATTTT.

The sample holds a few counts of this clonotype. The chain has TRBV4-3 and TRBJ1-1; D possibly corresponds to TRBD1 (5 bases). The V end was cut by 2 bases, the J end by 1 base, with 11 bases between. This CDR3 is 15 amino acids long. The germline CDR1 and CDR2 sequences are LGHNA and YSLEER. CDR3 amino acids: CASSQLPGGNTEAFF. DNA of the CDR3: TGCGCCAGCAGCCAACTCCCGGGGGGGAACACTGAAGCTTTCTTT.